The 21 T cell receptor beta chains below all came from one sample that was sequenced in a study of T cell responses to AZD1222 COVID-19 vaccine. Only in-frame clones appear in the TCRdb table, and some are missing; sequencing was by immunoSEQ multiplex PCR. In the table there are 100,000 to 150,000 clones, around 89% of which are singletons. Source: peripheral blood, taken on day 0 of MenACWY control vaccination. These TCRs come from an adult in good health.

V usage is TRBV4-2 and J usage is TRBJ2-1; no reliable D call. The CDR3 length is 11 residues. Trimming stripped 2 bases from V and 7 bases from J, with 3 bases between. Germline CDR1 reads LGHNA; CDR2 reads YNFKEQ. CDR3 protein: CASSQRNEQFF. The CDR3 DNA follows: TGTGCCAGCAGCCAAAGGAATGAGCAGTTCTTC.

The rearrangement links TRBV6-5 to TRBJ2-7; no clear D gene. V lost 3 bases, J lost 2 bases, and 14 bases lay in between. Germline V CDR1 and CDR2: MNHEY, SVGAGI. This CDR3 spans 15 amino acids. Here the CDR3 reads CASSYVGTQTYEQYF. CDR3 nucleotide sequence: TGTGCCAGCAGTTATGTGGGAACCCAAACCTACGAGCAGTACTTC.

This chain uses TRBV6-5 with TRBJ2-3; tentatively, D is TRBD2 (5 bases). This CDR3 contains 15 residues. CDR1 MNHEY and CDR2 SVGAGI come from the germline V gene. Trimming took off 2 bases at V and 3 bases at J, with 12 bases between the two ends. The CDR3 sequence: CASSYEGGRTDTQYF. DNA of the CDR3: TGTGCCAGCAGTTACGAGGGTGGGCGGACAGATACGCAGTATTTT.

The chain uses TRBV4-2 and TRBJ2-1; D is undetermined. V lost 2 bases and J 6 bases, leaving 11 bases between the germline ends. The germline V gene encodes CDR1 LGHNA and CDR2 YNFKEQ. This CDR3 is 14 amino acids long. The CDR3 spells CASSQRREANEQFF. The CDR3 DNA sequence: TGTGCCAGCAGCCAACGTCGAGAAGCCAATGAGCAGTTCTTC.

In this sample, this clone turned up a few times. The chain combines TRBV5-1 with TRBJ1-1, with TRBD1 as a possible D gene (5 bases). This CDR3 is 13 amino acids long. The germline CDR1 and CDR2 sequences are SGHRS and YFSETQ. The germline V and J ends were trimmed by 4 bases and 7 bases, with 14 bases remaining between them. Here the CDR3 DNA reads TGCGCCAGCAGCCCTGGGACCGACTTTGAAGCTTTCTTT. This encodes CASSPGTDFEAFF.

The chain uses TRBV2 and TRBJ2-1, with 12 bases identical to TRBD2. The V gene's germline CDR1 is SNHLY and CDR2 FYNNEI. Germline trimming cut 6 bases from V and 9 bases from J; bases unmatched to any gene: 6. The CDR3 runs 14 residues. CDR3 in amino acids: CASRRLAGASEQFF. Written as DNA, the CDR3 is TGTGCCAGCAGAAGACTAGCGGGAGCCAGTGAGCAGTTCTTC.

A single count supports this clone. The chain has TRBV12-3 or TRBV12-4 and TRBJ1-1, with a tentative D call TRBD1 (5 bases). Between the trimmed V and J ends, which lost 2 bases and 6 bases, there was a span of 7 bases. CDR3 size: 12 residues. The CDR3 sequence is CASSLIRAEAFF. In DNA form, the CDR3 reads TGTGCCAGCAGTTTAATCAGGGCTGAAGCTTTCTTT.

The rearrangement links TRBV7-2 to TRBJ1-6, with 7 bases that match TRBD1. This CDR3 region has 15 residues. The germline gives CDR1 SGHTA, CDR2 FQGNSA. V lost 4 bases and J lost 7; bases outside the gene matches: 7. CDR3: CASSSGTVPNSPLHF. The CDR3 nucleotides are TGTGCCAGCAGCTCCGGGACAGTTCCGAATTCACCCCTCCACTTT. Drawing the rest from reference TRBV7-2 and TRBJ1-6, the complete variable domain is GAGVSQSPSNKVTEKGKDVELRCDPISGHTALYWYRQSLGQGLEFLIYFQGNSAPDKSGLPSDRFSAERTGGSVSTLTIQRTQQEDSAVYLCASSSGTVPNSPLHFGNGTRLTVT.

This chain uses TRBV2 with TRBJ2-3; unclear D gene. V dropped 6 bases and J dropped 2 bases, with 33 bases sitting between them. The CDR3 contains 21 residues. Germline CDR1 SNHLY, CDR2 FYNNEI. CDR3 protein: CASSVTTGLPQMAWATDTQYF. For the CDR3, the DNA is TGTGCCAGCAGCGTAACAACCGGGCTACCCCAAATGGCGTGGGCCACAGATACGCAGTATTTT.

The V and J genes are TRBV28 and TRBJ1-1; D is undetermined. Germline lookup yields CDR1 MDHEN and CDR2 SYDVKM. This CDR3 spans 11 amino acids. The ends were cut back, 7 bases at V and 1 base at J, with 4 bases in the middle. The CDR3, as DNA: TGTGCCAGCATTGAGAACACTGAAGCTTTCTTT. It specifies CASIENTEAFF.

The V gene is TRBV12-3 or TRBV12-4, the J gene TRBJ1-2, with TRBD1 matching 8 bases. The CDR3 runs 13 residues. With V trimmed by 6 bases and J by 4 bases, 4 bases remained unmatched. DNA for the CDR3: TGTGCCAGCAGGACACAGGGGGGCTATGGCTACACCTTC. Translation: CASRTQGGYGYTF.

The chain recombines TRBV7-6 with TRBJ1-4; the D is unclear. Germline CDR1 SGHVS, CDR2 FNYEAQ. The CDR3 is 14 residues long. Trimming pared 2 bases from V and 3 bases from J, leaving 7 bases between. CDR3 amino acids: CASSLNAANEKLFF. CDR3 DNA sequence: TGTGCCAGCAGCTTAAACGCTGCTAATGAAAAACTGTTTTTT.

The CDR3 coding sequence is TGTGCCAGCAGTTTATGGGGGACTACTTACAATGAGCAGTTCTTC. Encoded protein: CASSLWGTTYNEQFF. The chain is built from TRBV28 and TRBJ2-1, with TRBD2 identical over 7 bases. V lost 0 bases, J lost 4 bases, and 3 bases stayed unmatched. Per germline, CDR1 MDHEN and CDR2 SYDVKM. The CDR3 is 15 amino acids.

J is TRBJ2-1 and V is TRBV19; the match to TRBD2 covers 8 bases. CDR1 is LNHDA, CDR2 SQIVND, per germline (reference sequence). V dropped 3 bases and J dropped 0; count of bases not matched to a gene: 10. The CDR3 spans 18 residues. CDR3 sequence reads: CASSMRGPSGSSYNEQFF. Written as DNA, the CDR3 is TGTGCCAGTAGTATGAGGGGCCCAAGCGGGAGCTCCTACAATGAGCAGTTCTTC. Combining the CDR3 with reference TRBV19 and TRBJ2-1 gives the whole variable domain DGGITQSPKYLFRKEGQNVTLSCEQNLNHDAMYWYRQDPGQGLRLIYYSQIVNDFQKGDIAEGYSVSREKKESFPLTVTSAQKNPTAFYLCASSMRGPSGSSYNEQFFGPGTRLTVL.

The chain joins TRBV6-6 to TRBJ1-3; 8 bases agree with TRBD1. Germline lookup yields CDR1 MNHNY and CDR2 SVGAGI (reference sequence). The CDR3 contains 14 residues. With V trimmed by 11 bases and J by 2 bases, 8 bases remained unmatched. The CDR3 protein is CAGKTGEAGNTIYF. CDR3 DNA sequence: TGTGCCGGCAAGACAGGGGAGGCTGGAAACACCATATATTTT.

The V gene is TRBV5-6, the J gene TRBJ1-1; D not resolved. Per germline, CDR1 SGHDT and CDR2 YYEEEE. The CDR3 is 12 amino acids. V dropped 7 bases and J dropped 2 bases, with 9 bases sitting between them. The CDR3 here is CASGKSNTEAFF. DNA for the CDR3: TGTGCCAGCGGCAAAAGTAACACTGAAGCTTTCTTT.

For the CDR3, the DNA is TGTGCCACCAGCAGAGTCCCCCTGAGCCTCAATCAGCCCCAGCATTTT. Translation gives CATSRVPLSLNQPQHF. V and J are TRBV15 and TRBJ1-5; D is unresolved. Germline lookup yields CDR1 LNHNV and CDR2 YYDKDF (reference sequence). This CDR3 spans 16 amino acids. Trimming shortened V by 1 base and J by 3 bases, and 13 bases separated the two germline ends.

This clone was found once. CDR3 amino acids: CASSQSGSGRSYNEQFF. The CDR3 DNA is TGTGCCAGTAGTCAGTCGGGTAGCGGACGCTCCTACAATGAGCAGTTCTTC. The chain recombines TRBV19 with TRBJ2-1; D might be TRBD2 (6 bases). The germline V and J ends were trimmed by 5 bases and 0 bases, with 17 bases remaining between them. Germline assignment: CDR1 LNHDA and CDR2 SQIVND (reference sequence). The CDR3 spans 17 residues.

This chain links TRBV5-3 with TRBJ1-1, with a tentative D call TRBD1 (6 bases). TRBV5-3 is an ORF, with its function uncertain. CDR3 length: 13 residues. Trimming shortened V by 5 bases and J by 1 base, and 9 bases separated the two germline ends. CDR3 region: CARRGGGNTEAFF. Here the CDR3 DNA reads TGTGCCAGAAGAGGGGGAGGGAACACTGAAGCTTTCTTT.

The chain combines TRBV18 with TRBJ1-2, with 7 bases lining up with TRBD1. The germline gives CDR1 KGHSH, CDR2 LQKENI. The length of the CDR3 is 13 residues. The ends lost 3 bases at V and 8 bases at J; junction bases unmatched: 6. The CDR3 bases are TGTGCCAGCTCACCCCGGGACAGCGGGGGCTACACCTTC. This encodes CASSPRDSGGYTF.

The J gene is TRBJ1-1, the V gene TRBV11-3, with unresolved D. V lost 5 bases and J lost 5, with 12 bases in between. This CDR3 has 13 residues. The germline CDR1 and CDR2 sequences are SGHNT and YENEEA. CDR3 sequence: CASSLGEKTEAFF. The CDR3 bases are TGTGCCAGCAGCCTCGGGGAAAAGACTGAAGCTTTCTTT.